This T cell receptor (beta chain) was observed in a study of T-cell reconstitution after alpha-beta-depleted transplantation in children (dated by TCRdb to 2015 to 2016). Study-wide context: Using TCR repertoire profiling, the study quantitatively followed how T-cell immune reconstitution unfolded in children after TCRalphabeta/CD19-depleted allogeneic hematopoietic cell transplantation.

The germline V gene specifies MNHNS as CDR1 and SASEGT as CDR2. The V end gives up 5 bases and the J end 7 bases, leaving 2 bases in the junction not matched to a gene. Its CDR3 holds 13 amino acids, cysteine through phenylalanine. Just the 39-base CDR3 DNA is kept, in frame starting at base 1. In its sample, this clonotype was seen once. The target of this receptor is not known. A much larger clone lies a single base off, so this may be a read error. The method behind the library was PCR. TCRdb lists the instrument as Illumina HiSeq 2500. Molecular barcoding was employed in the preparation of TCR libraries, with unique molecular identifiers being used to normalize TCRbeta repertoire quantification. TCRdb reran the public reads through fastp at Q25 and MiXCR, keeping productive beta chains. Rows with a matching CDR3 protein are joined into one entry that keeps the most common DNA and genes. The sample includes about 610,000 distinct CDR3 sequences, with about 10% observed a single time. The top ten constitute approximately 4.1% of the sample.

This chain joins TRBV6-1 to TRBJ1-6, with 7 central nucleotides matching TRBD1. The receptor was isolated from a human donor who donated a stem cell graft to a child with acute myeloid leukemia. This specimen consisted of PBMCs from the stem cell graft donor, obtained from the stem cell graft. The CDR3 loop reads CASSPQGNSPLHF. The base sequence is TGTGCCAGCAGTCCACAGGGGAATTCACCCCTCCACTTT.